The present TCR beta chain was sequenced within a study of blood T cell repertoires in COVID-19. This CDR3 region has 15 residues. Trimming removed 0 bases from V and 6 bases from J; junction bases left unmatched: 5. CDR1 and CDR2 from the germline V gene are SEHNR and FQNEAQ (reference sequence). Sequenced by immunoSEQ multiplex PCR; TCRdb stores in-frame clones only, minus some. The sample includes about 260,000 clones, 84% seen only once; the top ten take 4.2%. The TCR comes from a man in his fifties or sixties with acute or convalescent COVID-19. The chain links TRBV7-9 to TRBJ2-1, with 7 bases that match TRBD2. Input material: peripheral blood. CDR3 in DNA: TGTGCCAGCAGCTTAGCATGGGACTATGGCAATGAGCAGTTCTTC. Translated: CASSLAWDYGNEQFF.